This TCR beta chain was sequenced for a study of CD8 T cells in Susac syndrome. Reverse transcription of about 0.5 to 1 ug RNA used random hexamers. TCRdb re-called the immunoSEQ multiplex PCR reads through MiXCR, storing one row per CDR3 protein. This table holds 170,000 or so distinct CDR3 sequences, roughly 92% found once. Trimming cost V 3 bases and J 10 bases; bases outside gene matches: 10. The CDR3 consists of 15 residues. Specimen: CD4+ T cells from PBMCs. The receptor was derived from a human donor with multiple sclerosis. The chain joins TRBV12-3 or TRBV12-4 to TRBJ2-1, with TRBD2 matching over 9 bases. The CDR3: CASSFSASGVGEQFF. The CDR3, as DNA: TGTGCCAGCAGTTTTTCGGCTAGCGGGGTGGGGGAGCAGTTCTTC.